A selection of T cell receptor beta chains follows, all from one sample in a study of blood T cell repertoires in COVID-19. Data came from immunoSEQ multiplex PCR; TCRdb stores just in-frame clones and leaves some out. Of 160,000 or so clones listed, approximately 80% were seen once; the top ten hold about 15%. Input material: peripheral blood. These receptors all come from a woman aged 80 or over with acute or convalescent COVID-19. Each CDR3 is given with its conserved first and last residue. Each record gives: V gene, J gene, D gene, clone size, CDR3 DNA, CDR3 protein. The D gene is left open where the match is weak. The size field is filled for only some rows; it gives once, few, many or a size class.

v_call: TRBV7-2
j_call: TRBJ1-4
d_call: TRBD1
clone_size: .
cdr3_nt: TGTGCCAGCAGCTTATCAGGGGGCAGTGAAAAACTGTTTTTT
cdr3_aa: CASSLSGGSEKLFF

v_call: TRBV4-1
j_call: TRBJ1-1
d_call: .
clone_size: .
cdr3_nt: TGCGCCAGCAGCTTTCTACGGGAGGGAGAAGCTTTCTTT
cdr3_aa: CASSFLREGEAFF

v_call: TRBV13
j_call: TRBJ2-1
d_call: TRBD2
clone_size: .
cdr3_nt: TGTGCCAGCAGCAAGACTAGCGGGGCCCTTAATGAGCAGTTCTTC
cdr3_aa: CASSKTSGALNEQFF

v_call: TRBV29-1
j_call: TRBJ1-1
d_call: .
clone_size: .
cdr3_nt: TGCAGCGTTGATACAGCGGGGAACACTGAAGCTTTCTTT
cdr3_aa: CSVDTAGNTEAFF

v_call: TRBV19
j_call: TRBJ1-4
d_call: TRBD1
clone_size: .
cdr3_nt: TGTGCCAGTAGTATCGGACAGGGCGATAATGAAAAACTGTTTTTT
cdr3_aa: CASSIGQGDNEKLFF

v_call: TRBV5-4
j_call: TRBJ2-5
d_call: TRBD2
clone_size: .
cdr3_nt: TGTGCCAGCAGCTGGAGTAGCGGGGGGGACCGAGAGACCCAGTACTTC
cdr3_aa: CASSWSSGGDRETQYF

v_call: TRBV7-8
j_call: TRBJ1-5
d_call: TRBD1
clone_size: .
cdr3_nt: TGTGCCAGCAGCTACAACAGGGGGGATCAGCCCCAGCATTTT
cdr3_aa: CASSYNRGDQPQHF

v_call: TRBV21-1
j_call: TRBJ1-2
d_call: .
clone_size: .
cdr3_nt: TGTGCCAGCAGCAAAGCGCAGGGCAGGGGTGAGATTCTTCATGGCTACACCTTC
cdr3_aa: CASSKAQGRGEILHGYTF

v_call: TRBV5-7
j_call: TRBJ1-1
d_call: TRBD1
clone_size: .
cdr3_nt: TGTGCCAGCAGCTCTGGACAGGGGGCCACCCTCATGAACACTGAAGCTTTCTTT
cdr3_aa: CASSSGQGATLMNTEAFF

v_call: TRBV2
j_call: TRBJ1-1
d_call: .
clone_size: .
cdr3_nt: TGTGCCAGCAGTGATCAGGGCGTCATGAACACTGAAGCTTTCTTT
cdr3_aa: CASSDQGVMNTEAFF

v_call: TRBV29-1
j_call: TRBJ1-1
d_call: .
clone_size: .
cdr3_nt: TGCAGCGTTGAGGTACAGACGAACACTGAAGCTTTCTTT
cdr3_aa: CSVEVQTNTEAFF

v_call: TRBV16
j_call: TRBJ1-5
d_call: .
clone_size: .
cdr3_nt: TGTGCCAGCAGCCAATCGGAAAGCGCCCAGCATTTT
cdr3_aa: CASSQSESAQHF

v_call: TRBV19
j_call: TRBJ1-2
d_call: .
clone_size: .
cdr3_nt: TGTGCCAGTAGTTTCCAGAGGGACATGAACTATGGCTACACCTTC
cdr3_aa: CASSFQRDMNYGYTF

v_call: TRBV5-6
j_call: TRBJ2-2
d_call: TRBD2
clone_size: .
cdr3_nt: TGTGCCAGCAGCCCACTAGCGGGAGGAGGGGAGCTGTTTTTT
cdr3_aa: CASSPLAGGGELFF

v_call: TRBV5-1
j_call: TRBJ1-1
d_call: TRBD1
clone_size: .
cdr3_nt: TGCGCCAGCAGCTTAACAGGGGGAACTGAAGCTTTCTTT
cdr3_aa: CASSLTGGTEAFF

v_call: TRBV5-4
j_call: TRBJ2-2
d_call: TRBD2
clone_size: .
cdr3_nt: TGTGCCAGCAGAACCGGGACTAGCGGAACCGGGGAGCTGTTTTTT
cdr3_aa: CASRTGTSGTGELFF

v_call: TRBV30
j_call: TRBJ2-7
d_call: TRBD1
clone_size: .
cdr3_nt: TGTGCCTGGAGTGCAACCCGGGACAGGGTAATGATCGAGCAGTACTTC
cdr3_aa: CAWSATRDRVMIEQYF

v_call: TRBV28
j_call: TRBJ2-7
d_call: .
clone_size: .
cdr3_nt: TGTGCCAGCAGTTTACGTCCTTCCTACGAGCAGTACTTC
cdr3_aa: CASSLRPSYEQYF

v_call: TRBV7-8
j_call: TRBJ2-1
d_call: TRBD1
clone_size: .
cdr3_nt: TGTGCCAGCAGCTTAGGCCTATACACGACTTCGGCAGGGGGTCTTTTCAATGAGCAGTTCTTC
cdr3_aa: CASSLGLYTTSAGGLFNEQFF

v_call: TRBV6-5
j_call: TRBJ1-1
d_call: .
clone_size: .
cdr3_nt: TGTGCCAGCAGTTACTCACAGAACACTGAAGCTTTCTTT
cdr3_aa: CASSYSQNTEAFF

v_call: TRBV6-5
j_call: TRBJ1-2
d_call: TRBD1
clone_size: .
cdr3_nt: TGTGCCAGCAGCCGTGGACAGGGGAGTTCCTATGGCTACACCTTC
cdr3_aa: CASSRGQGSSYGYTF

v_call: TRBV5-4
j_call: TRBJ2-3
d_call: TRBD1
clone_size: few
cdr3_nt: TGTGCCAGCAGCTTAGACAGGGAAGGCACAGATACGCAGTATTTT
cdr3_aa: CASSLDREGTDTQYF

v_call: TRBV2
j_call: TRBJ1-4
d_call: .
clone_size: .
cdr3_nt: TGTGCCAGCAGTGGGAGGGGCACCGGGCGCGAAAAACTGTTTTTT
cdr3_aa: CASSGRGTGREKLFF

v_call: TRBV6-5
j_call: TRBJ1-2
d_call: .
clone_size: .
cdr3_nt: TGTGCCAGCAGCCTGCAAGGCTCCAGGATTCTTGGCTACACCTTC
cdr3_aa: CASSLQGSRILGYTF

v_call: TRBV29-1
j_call: TRBJ2-1
d_call: .
clone_size: .
cdr3_nt: TGCAGCGTCCCCTTTGGGGCCTTAGAGGTTGAGCAGTTCTTC
cdr3_aa: CSVPFGALEVEQFF

v_call: TRBV3-1/TRBV3-2
j_call: TRBJ1-2
d_call: .
clone_size: .
cdr3_nt: TGTGCCAGCAGCCACCAGGGGAGGGATGGCTACACCTTC
cdr3_aa: CASSHQGRDGYTF

v_call: TRBV7-8
j_call: TRBJ2-7
d_call: TRBD1
clone_size: .
cdr3_nt: TGTGCCAGCAGCTCCCGGGACAGGGCCTTCTACGAGCAGTACTTC
cdr3_aa: CASSSRDRAFYEQYF